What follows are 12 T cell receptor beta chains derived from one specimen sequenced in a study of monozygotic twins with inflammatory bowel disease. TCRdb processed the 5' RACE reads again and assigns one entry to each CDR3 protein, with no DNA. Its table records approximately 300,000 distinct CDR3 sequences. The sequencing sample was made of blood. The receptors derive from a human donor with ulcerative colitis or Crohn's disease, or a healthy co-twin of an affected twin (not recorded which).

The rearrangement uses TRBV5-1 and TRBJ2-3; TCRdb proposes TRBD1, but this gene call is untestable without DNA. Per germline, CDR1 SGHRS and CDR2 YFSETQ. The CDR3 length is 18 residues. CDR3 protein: CASSPTPPGHGEIDTQYF.

CDR3 loop: CASSLNEIAKNIQYF. The J gene is TRBJ2-4, the V gene TRBV6-5. The germline gives CDR1 MNHEY, CDR2 SVGAGI. The CDR3 covers 15 residues.

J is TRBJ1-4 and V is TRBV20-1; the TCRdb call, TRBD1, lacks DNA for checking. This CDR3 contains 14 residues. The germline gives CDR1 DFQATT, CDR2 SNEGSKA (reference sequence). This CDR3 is CSATTGAKNEKLFF.

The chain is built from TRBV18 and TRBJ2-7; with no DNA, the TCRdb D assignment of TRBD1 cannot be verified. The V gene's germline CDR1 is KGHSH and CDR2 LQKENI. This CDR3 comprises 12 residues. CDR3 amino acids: CASGQEQYEQYF.

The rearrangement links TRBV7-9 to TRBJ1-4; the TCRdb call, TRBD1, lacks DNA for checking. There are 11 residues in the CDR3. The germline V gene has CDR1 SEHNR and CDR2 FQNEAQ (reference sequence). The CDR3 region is CATRGAGKLFF.

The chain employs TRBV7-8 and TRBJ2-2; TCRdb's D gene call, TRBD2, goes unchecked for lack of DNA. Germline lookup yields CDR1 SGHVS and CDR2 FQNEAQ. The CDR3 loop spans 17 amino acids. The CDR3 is CASSENTAGANTGELFF.

The CDR3 loop reads CASSSFRSSYNEQFF. The rearrangement links TRBV7-2 to TRBJ2-1. CDR1 is SGHTA and CDR2 is FQGNSA in the germline V gene. This CDR3 has 15 amino acids.

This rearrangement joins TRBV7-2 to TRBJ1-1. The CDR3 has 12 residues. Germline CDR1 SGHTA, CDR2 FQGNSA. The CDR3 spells CASSLRAQEAFF. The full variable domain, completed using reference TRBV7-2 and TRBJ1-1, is GAGVSQSPSNKVTEKGKDVELRCDPISGHTALYWYRQSLGQGLEFLIYFQGNSAPDKSGLPSDRFSAERTGGSVSTLTIQRTQQEDSAVYLCASSLRAQEAFFGQGTRLTVV.

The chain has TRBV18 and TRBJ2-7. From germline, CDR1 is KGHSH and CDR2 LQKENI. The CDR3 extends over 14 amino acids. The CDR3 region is CVSSRLGTSYEQYF.

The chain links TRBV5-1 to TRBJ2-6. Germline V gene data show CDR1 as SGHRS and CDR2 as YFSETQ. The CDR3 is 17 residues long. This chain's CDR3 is CASSFGQLSSGANVLTF.

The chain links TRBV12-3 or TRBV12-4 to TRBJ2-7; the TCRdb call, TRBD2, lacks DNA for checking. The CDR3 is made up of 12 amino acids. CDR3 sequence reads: CASSPSVGEQYF.

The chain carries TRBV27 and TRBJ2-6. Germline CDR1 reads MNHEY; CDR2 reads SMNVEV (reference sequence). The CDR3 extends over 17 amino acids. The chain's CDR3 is CASSLVPKSSGANVLTF.